The 21 T cell receptor beta chains given below trace back to one sample, sequenced in a study of Graves' ophthalmopathy and Graves' hyperthyroidism. RNA transcripts were the source from which TCR beta CDR3 regions were amplified. First-round RT-PCR used HTBI primers; second-round multiplex PCR followed. TCRdb reprocessed the multiplex PCR reads via MiXCR and lists one record per CDR3 protein. The sample carries hundreds of thousands of distinct CDR3 sequences, under 25% recorded once. The sequencing sample was made of peripheral blood. These receptors all come from a woman younger than 30 with stable Graves' hyperthyroidism.

This clonotype was picked up many times. V and J are TRBV30 and TRBJ2-7; 9 bases match TRBD1. Germline-derived CDR1 and CDR2 are GTSNPN and SVGIG (reference sequence). The CDR3 extends over 14 amino acids. Trimming removed 0 bases from V and 3 bases from J; junction bases left unmatched: 3. The CDR3 DNA reads TGTGCCTGGAGTGTAACAGGGGGCATCTACGAGCAGTACTTC. This encodes CAWSVTGGIYEQYF.

With regard to this clonotype: One junction end disagrees with the germline gene, perhaps due to a read error. The CDR3 nucleotides are TGCGCCAACAGCTTACAGTCGAATAGGGGCACCGGGGAGCTGTTTTTT. It yields the protein CANSLQSNRGTGELFF. The rearrangement uses TRBV5-1 and TRBJ2-2; D perhaps matches TRBD1 (5 bases). Germline CDR1 SGHRS, CDR2 YFSETQ. The CDR3 totals 16 residues.

This chain connects TRBV6-1 to TRBJ2-7; no reliable D call. This CDR3 contains 13 residues. Germline-derived CDR1 and CDR2 are MNHNS and SASEGT. Trimming shortened V by 6 bases and J by 6 bases, and 15 bases separated the two germline ends. The CDR3 sequence: CASSNNVGSEQYF. The CDR3, as DNA: TGTGCCAGCAGCAATAACGTAGGGTCCGAGCAGTACTTC.

This clonotype was counted ten times or more. The J gene is TRBJ1-1, the V gene TRBV20-1; D possibly corresponds to TRBD1 (6 bases). This CDR3 contains 13 residues. Germline lookup yields CDR1 DFQATT and CDR2 SNEGSKA (reference sequence). CDR3 residues: CRRAGDTNTEAFF. The CDR3 DNA sequence: TGCAGACGGGCAGGGGACACGAACACTGAAGCTTTCTTT.

Ten or more counts support this clonotype. V is TRBV9 and J is TRBJ2-5, with D unresolved. Trimming pared 0 bases from V and 3 bases from J, leaving 9 bases between. CDR3 length: 14 residues. Germline V gene lookup returns CDR1 SGDLS and CDR2 YYNGEE. As DNA, the CDR3 is TGTGCCAGCAGCGTAGACAGCCGCGAAGAGACCCAGTACTTC. Residues: CASSVDSREETQYF.

The sample holds many counts of this clonotype. A much larger clone differs from this one at a single base, so this may be a read error. This sequence joins TRBV7-8 and TRBJ1-1; no firm D call. The CDR3 is 14 residues long. CDR1 SGHVS and CDR2 FQNEAQ come from the germline V gene. CDR3: CASSLAGGNTEALF. CDR3 DNA sequence: TGTGCCAGCAGCTTAGCGGGAGGTAACACTGAAGCTCTCTTT. Using reference TRBV7-8 and TRBJ1-1 for the parts outside the CDR3, the full variable domain is GAGVSQSPRYKVAKRGQDVALRCDPISGHVSLFWYQQALGQGPEFLTYFQNEAQLDKSGLPSDRFFAERPEGSVSTLKIQRTQQEDSAVYLCASSLAGGNTEALFGQGTRLTVV.

This clonotype occurred many times. The chain links TRBV30 to TRBJ1-5; 9 bases are a match to TRBD1. The V and J ends lost 5 bases and 5 bases, in that order; junction bases with no gene match: 4. Germline-derived CDR1 and CDR2 are GTSNPN and SVGIG (reference sequence). CDR3 length equals 13 residues. This CDR3 is CAWGQGSHQPQHF. DNA of the CDR3: TGTGCCTGGGGACAGGGGAGCCATCAGCCCCAGCATTTT.

This clonotype was recorded a few times. The chain has TRBV30 and TRBJ2-7; 8 bases line up with TRBD2. This CDR3 is built from 13 residues. Trimming took 2 bases from V and 7 from J; bases not matched to a gene: 7. The germline CDR1 and CDR2 sequences are GTSNPN and SVGIG (reference sequence). The CDR3 DNA sequence: TGTGCCTGGAGTAGAGCGGGAGTGGGAGAGCAGTACTTC. Protein sequence: CAWSRAGVGEQYF.

This clonotype was picked up many times. The V call is TRBV15, the J call TRBJ2-2; D is perhaps TRBD1 (6 bases). This CDR3 comprises 14 residues. V was trimmed by 2 bases and J by 5 bases, leaving 9 bases between them. CDR1 is LNHNV and CDR2 is YYDKDF in the germline V gene (reference sequence). The CDR3 nucleotides are TGTGCCACCAGCAGACTACAGGGTACCGGGGAGCTGTTTTTT. Protein sequence: CATSRLQGTGELFF.

This clonotype was picked up many times. The genes are TRBV7-8 and TRBJ2-5, with D perhaps TRBD1 (6 bases). The V end was cut by 5 bases, the J end by 8 bases, with 21 bases between. The CDR3 contains 15 residues. Germline CDR1 SGHVS, CDR2 FQNEAQ. CDR3 in DNA: TGTGCCAGCAGCGTAAGGACAGCTCCCGAGGGAACCCAGTACTTC. Translation gives CASSVRTAPEGTQYF.

This clonotype has a count of ten or more. The genes are TRBV6-1 and TRBJ2-4; D could derive from TRBD1 or TRBD2 (6 bases each). The V gene lost 5 bases and the J gene lost 0 bases, with 17 bases spanning the gap. CDR1 MNHNS and CDR2 SASEGT come from the germline V gene. The CDR3 runs 17 residues. The chain's CDR3 is CASSPTWGAGAKNIQYF. For the CDR3, the DNA is TGTGCCAGCAGTCCAACTTGGGGGGCTGGAGCCAAAAACATTCAGTACTTC.

This clonotype occurred many times. The chain joins TRBV28 to TRBJ2-7; TRBD2 agrees at 7 bases. Germline V gene sequence: CDR1 MDHEN, CDR2 SYDVKM. Germline trimming cut 10 bases from V and 3 bases from J; bases unmatched to any gene: 9. This CDR3 has 13 amino acids. For the CDR3, the DNA is TGTGCCACCCGAAGGGCGGGAGACTACGAGCAGTACTTC. Protein sequence: CATRRAGDYEQYF.

This clonotype was picked up many times. The CDR3 spells CATSDTTQGGIGELFF. CDR3 nucleotide sequence: TGTGCCACCAGTGATACCACCCAGGGAGGGATCGGGGAGCTGTTTTTT. The J gene is TRBJ2-2, the V gene TRBV24-1; TRBD2 matches at 7 bases. The CDR3 covers 16 residues. The V gene end was trimmed by 3 bases and the J gene end by 7 bases; junction bases not matched to a gene: 10. The germline V gene encodes CDR1 KGHDR and CDR2 SFDVKD.

This clonotype was observed a handful of times. This CDR3 is CASRYRGPQETQYF. In DNA, the CDR3 is TGTGCCAGCAGGTACAGGGGGCCCCAAGAGACCCAGTACTTC. The V gene is TRBV7-2, the J gene TRBJ2-5, with 9 bases fitting TRBD1. The CDR3 sequence is 14 residues long. Germline loops: CDR1 SGHTA, CDR2 FQGNSA. Trimming took 6 bases from V and 1 from J; bases not matched to a gene: 3.

The chain carries TRBV14 and TRBJ1-1; 7 positions match TRBD1. In germline, CDR1 is SGHDN, CDR2 FVKESK. The CDR3 length is 17 residues. Germline trimming cut 5 bases from V and 6 bases from J; bases unmatched to any gene: 18. The CDR3 reads CASSKGGGWGQRPEAFF. The CDR3 DNA is TGTGCCAGCAGCAAAGGTGGGGGCTGGGGACAGCGCCCTGAAGCTTTCTTT.

This clonotype showed up many times. The rearrangement links TRBV9 to TRBJ2-3; 12 nucleotides match TRBD2. V was pared by 0 bases and J by 5 bases, with 13 bases of the junction left unmatched. The CDR3 extends over 19 amino acids. Germline V gives CDR1 SGDLS, CDR2 YYNGEE. CDR3 bases: TGTGCCAGCAGCGTAGTGTCTAGCGGGAGGGTCAGGGTGGAAGATACGCAGTATTTT. Translated: CASSVVSSGRVRVEDTQYF.

This sequence joins TRBV5-6 and TRBJ2-7, with D possibly TRBD2 on 5 matching bases. Germline lookup yields CDR1 SGHDT and CDR2 YYEEEE. V was clipped by 4 bases and J by 6 bases, with 20 bases between them. The CDR3 contains 15 residues. Written as DNA, the CDR3 is TGTGCCAGCAGCCTACGTCGAGGGAGCTTGCGCGAGCAGTACTTC. Protein product: CASSLRRGSLREQYF. Supplemented by reference TRBV5-6 and TRBJ2-7, the full variable domain reads DAGVTQSPTHLIKTRGQQVTLRCSPKSGHDTVSWYQQALGQGPQFIFQYYEEEERQRGNFPDRFSGHQFPNYSSELNVNALLLGDSALYLCASSLRRGSLREQYFGPGTRLTVT.

This clonotype came up many times. The gene calls are TRBV28 and TRBJ2-7; D gene ambiguous. The V and J ends lost 4 bases and 2 bases respectively, with 12 bases between them. Germline values: CDR1 MDHEN, CDR2 SYDVKM. The length of the CDR3 is 14 residues. Here the CDR3 DNA reads TGTGCCAGCAGTTCCCCAATTGCCGCCTACGAGCAGTACTTC. It yields the protein CASSSPIAAYEQYF.

This chain links TRBV5-1 with TRBJ1-1; 8 nucleotides agree with TRBD1. V lost 4 bases, J lost 8 bases, and 10 bases stayed unmatched. This CDR3 spans 14 amino acids. Germline assignment: CDR1 SGHRS and CDR2 YFSETQ. DNA for the CDR3: TGCGCCAGCAGCGGCCCAGGGGGCGCGACGGAAGCTTTCTTT. Amino acid sequence: CASSGPGGATEAFF.

The chain links TRBV20-1 to TRBJ2-7; 8 bases match TRBD1. CDR1 DFQATT and CDR2 SNEGSKA come from the germline V gene (reference sequence). The CDR3 length is 15 residues. V lost 6 bases to trimming and J lost 5 bases; unmatched junction nucleotides: 15. The CDR3 loop reads CSASGAQGAGNEQYF. The CDR3 bases are TGCAGTGCCTCTGGGGCGCAGGGGGCCGGCAACGAGCAGTACTTC.

A word on this clonotype: This may arise from a read error, as a much more abundant clone is one base away. The gene calls are TRBV12-3 or TRBV12-4 and TRBJ1-2; 12 bases are a match to TRBD1. CDR3 length: 16 amino acids. The junction had 10 bases not matched to a gene; V was cut back by 6 bases and J by 5 bases. In DNA, the CDR3 is TGTGCCAGCAGAGGCGGGGGACAGGGGGCCGTTTATGGCTACACCTTC. Translated, it gives CASRGGGQGAVYGYTF.